The next 17 T cell receptor beta chains were all read from a single sample in a study of blood T cell repertoires in COVID-19. Sequencing used immunoSEQ multiplex PCR; TCRdb keeps in-frame clones, though not all of them. The profile covers roughly 23,000 clones, with about 88% appearing a single time and roughly a quarter taken by the ten largest. Specimen: peripheral blood. These receptors were taken from a man aged 65-85 years with COVID-19, enrolled during active disease.

The chain couples TRBV5-4 to TRBJ2-7; 15 nucleotides line up with TRBD2. The V segment lost 4 bases and the J segment 5 bases; nucleotides outside the gene matches: 13. This CDR3 contains 18 residues. Germline-derived CDR1 and CDR2 are SGHNT and YYREEE (reference sequence). Written as DNA, the CDR3 is TGTGCCAGCAGCACTGGACTAGCGGGAGGGATGTGGGTCAACGAGCAGTACTTC. It encodes CASSTGLAGGMWVNEQYF.

The chain is built from TRBV4-2 and TRBJ2-3; tentative D call: TRBD1 (5 bases). CDR3 length equals 13 residues. The V gene lost 5 bases and the J gene lost 4 bases, with 10 bases spanning the gap. Germline V gene data show CDR1 as LGHNA and CDR2 as YNFKEQ. CDR3 coding DNA: TGTGCCAGCAGCGCCCAGACAGCAGATACGCAGTATTTT. It specifies CASSAQTADTQYF.

This chain joins TRBV19 and TRBJ2-3; D is ambiguous. The CDR3 extends over 16 amino acids. V lost 4 bases, J lost 0 bases, and 14 bases lay in between. Germline assignment: CDR1 LNHDA and CDR2 SQIVND (reference sequence). In DNA form, the CDR3 reads TGTGCCAGTAGTACGTACTACTACCGTAGCACAGATACGCAGTATTTT. It specifies CASSTYYYRSTDTQYF.

This rearrangement joins TRBV6-2 or TRBV6-3 to TRBJ2-1; maybe TRBD1 (5 bases). Germline values: CDR1 MNHEY, CDR2 SVGEGT. This CDR3 contains 12 residues. V was trimmed by 0 bases and J by 12 bases, leaving 9 bases between them. CDR3 amino acids: CASSYSGRMQFF. The CDR3 coding sequence is TGTGCCAGCAGTTACTCGGGGCGGATGCAGTTCTTC.

V usage is TRBV5-5 and J usage is TRBJ1-3; the D is unclear. Germline CDR1 and CDR2: SGHKS and YYEKEE (reference sequence). Trimming pared 7 bases from V and 0 bases from J, leaving 11 bases between. The CDR3 runs to 14 residues. The CDR3 nucleotides read TGTGCCAGCCGGGAGCAAGTCTCTGGAAACACCATATATTTT. This gives the protein CASREQVSGNTIYF. Based on the CDR3 plus reference TRBV5-5 and TRBJ1-3, the full variable domain is DAGVTQSPTHLIKTRGQQVTLRCSPISGHKSVSWYQQVLGQGPQFIFQYYEKEERGRGNFPDRFSARQFPNYSSELNVNALLLGDSALYLCASREQVSGNTIYFGEGSWLTVV.

This chain connects TRBV11-2 to TRBJ1-5; D may be TRBD1 (5 bases). This CDR3 has 14 amino acids. Trimming left V 1 base short and J 5 bases short, with 9 bases between. The germline CDR1 and CDR2 sequences are SGHAT and FQNNGV. The CDR3: CASSLAGGDQPQHF. CDR3 DNA: TGTGCCAGCAGCTTAGCAGGAGGGGATCAGCCCCAGCATTTT.

This chain uses TRBV15 with TRBJ2-7; D unclear. The CDR3 has 13 amino acids. The germline CDR1 and CDR2 sequences are LNHNV and YYDKDF (reference sequence). V lost 0 bases and J 6 bases, leaving 9 bases between the germline ends. The CDR3 nucleotides read TGTGCCACCAGCAGAGACAGGATGGGCGAGCAGTACTTC. It is translated as CATSRDRMGEQYF. The variable domain in full, with the rest retrieved from reference TRBV15 and TRBJ2-7, is DAMVIQNPRYQVTQFGKPVTLSCSQTLNHNVMYWYQQKSSQAPKLLFHYYDKDFNNEADTPDNFQSRRPNTSFCFLDIRSPGLGDTAMYLCATSRDRMGEQYFGPGTRLTVT.

This sequence joins TRBV13 and TRBJ1-4; TRBD1 matches 7 bases. Germline V gene data show CDR1 as PRHDT and CDR2 as FYEKMQ (reference sequence). CDR3 length equals 14 residues. V trimming: 5 bases; J trimming: 6 bases; junction bases outside the gene matches: 6. CDR3 residues: CASSEGGVYEKLFF. CDR3 nucleotides: TGTGCCAGCAGCGAAGGGGGCGTGTATGAAAAACTGTTTTTT.

The J gene is TRBJ2-4, the V gene TRBV19, with TRBD2 as a possible D gene (6 bases). CDR1 is LNHDA and CDR2 is SQIVND in the germline V gene (reference sequence). V was cut by 2 bases and J by 6 bases, with 14 bases left in between. CDR3 length: 15 residues. The CDR3 loop reads CASSIQGPGRNIQYF. CDR3 nucleotides: TGTGCCAGTAGTATACAGGGTCCCGGGAGAAACATTCAGTACTTC.

This sequence joins TRBV2 and TRBJ2-5; TRBD1 might be the D (6 bases). This CDR3 is 21 amino acids long. CDR1 is SNHLY, CDR2 FYNNEI, per germline. Trimming left V 4 bases short and J 2 bases short, with 32 bases between. In nucleotides, the CDR3 is TGTGCCAGCAGTGGAGACCAGGGGTACGCCGTTCAGTATGGGCTTCAAGAGACCCAGTACTTC. It specifies CASSGDQGYAVQYGLQETQYF.

This clone turned up a few times. This chain links TRBV30 with TRBJ1-5; 8 positions match TRBD1. With 3 bases clipped from V and 4 bases from J, the junction kept 2 bases outside the gene matches. CDR1 is GTSNPN, CDR2 SVGIG, per germline (reference sequence). The CDR3 has 13 residues. CDR3 sequence: CAWSQGANQPQHF. For the CDR3, the DNA is TGTGCCTGGAGCCAGGGGGCGAATCAGCCCCAGCATTTT.

By proportion, this clone is medium-sized. J is TRBJ2-2 and V is TRBV5-1; 8 bases agree with TRBD1. J gave up 5 bases and V 3 bases, and 3 bases lay outside the gene matches. Germline assignment: CDR1 SGHRS and CDR2 YFSETQ. This CDR3 is 14 amino acids long. Here the CDR3 reads CASSWTGPTGELFF. The CDR3 nucleotides read TGCGCCAGCAGCTGGACAGGGCCGACCGGGGAGCTGTTTTTT.

This clone was observed a single time. The chain combines TRBV5-1 with TRBJ1-2; TRBD1 is a possible D gene (6 bases). Germline V CDR1 and CDR2: SGHRS, YFSETQ. Trimming pared 5 bases from V and 0 bases from J, leaving 20 bases between. The CDR3 loop spans 17 amino acids. As DNA, the CDR3 is TGCGCCAGCAGGGACCCCGTGACAGGCTACGCTAACTATGGCTACACCTTC. It codes for CASRDPVTGYANYGYTF.

In its sample, this clone was seen once. The chain uses TRBV10-3 and TRBJ1-5; tentatively, D is TRBD1 (6 bases). There are 14 residues in the CDR3. Germline-derived CDR1 and CDR2 are ENHRY and SYGVKD. The V end lost 10 bases, the J end lost 7 bases, and 20 bases lay between the germline ends. CDR3 sequence reads: CATTQETGTQPQHF. CDR3 in DNA: TGTGCCACCACCCAGGAGACAGGCACGCAGCCCCAGCATTTT.

Only a few counts were recorded for this clone. The chain joins TRBV7-2 to TRBJ2-5; D is perhaps TRBD1 (6 bases). From germline, CDR1 is SGHTA and CDR2 FQGNSA. CDR3 length: 13 amino acids. Trimming pared 6 bases from V and 2 bases from J, leaving 10 bases between. CDR3 DNA sequence: TGTGCCAGCAGAGGACAGCCTCAAGAGACCCAGTACTTC. It codes for CASRGQPQETQYF.

This clone showed up just once. This chain uses TRBV4-1 with TRBJ1-5, with 7 nucleotides matching TRBD1. The CDR3 covers 15 residues. V shed 5 bases, J shed 6 bases, and the junction held 10 bases outside the gene matches. Per the germline V gene, CDR1 is MGHRA and CDR2 is YSYEKL. Here the CDR3 DNA reads TGCGCCAGCAGCGCTGACAGGGCTGGCGTTCAGCCCCAGCATTTT. Its protein is CASSADRAGVQPQHF.

The chain couples TRBV10-3 to TRBJ2-3, with TRBD2 as a possible D gene (5 bases). CDR3 length equals 16 residues. Germline lookup yields CDR1 ENHRY and CDR2 SYGVKD. Trimming cost V 4 bases and J 2 bases, with 16 bases left between them. CDR3 bases: TGTGCCATCAGTGCTCTATCGGGGTATAACACAGATACGCAGTATTTT. Translated, it gives CAISALSGYNTDTQYF.